This T cell receptor (beta chain) originates from a study of T cells in localized non-small cell lung cancer. General study results and limits: Heterogeneity stays possible, as sequencing covered only one tumor region. A higher density of T cells in blood coincided with extended overall survival.

CDR1 and CDR2 (germline): MNHGY, SAAAGT. CDR3 length: 14 amino acids. Trimming took 3 bases from V and 10 from J, leaving 16 bases between them. Profiled with immunoSEQ multiplex PCR; TCRdb holds only in-frame clones, not every one. The repertoire holds some 3,000 clones, with about 42% as singletons. This clone turned up a few times. Its antigen is currently unknown. The source was normal lung tissue next to the tumor, collected before any cancer treatment. The V call is TRBV6-8, the J call TRBJ2-1, with a possible D match to TRBD1 (6 bases). This sequence originates from a woman aged 35 to 70 with stage I lung adenocarcinoma. CDR3: CASSYIQGEGEQFF. CDR3 nucleotides: TGTGCCAGCAGTTATATACAGGGAGAGGGGGAGCAGTTCTTC.